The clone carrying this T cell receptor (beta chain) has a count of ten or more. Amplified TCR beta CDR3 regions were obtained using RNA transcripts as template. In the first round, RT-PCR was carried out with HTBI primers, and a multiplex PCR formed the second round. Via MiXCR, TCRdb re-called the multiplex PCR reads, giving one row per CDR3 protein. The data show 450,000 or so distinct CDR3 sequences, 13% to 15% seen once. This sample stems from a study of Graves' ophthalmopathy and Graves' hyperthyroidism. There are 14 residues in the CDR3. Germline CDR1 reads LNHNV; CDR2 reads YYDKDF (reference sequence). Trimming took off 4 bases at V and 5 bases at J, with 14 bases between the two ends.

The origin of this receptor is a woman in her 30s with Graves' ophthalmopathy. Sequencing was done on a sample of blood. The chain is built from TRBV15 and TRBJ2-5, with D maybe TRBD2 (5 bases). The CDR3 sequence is CATSTGLWEETQYF. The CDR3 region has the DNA TGTGCCACCAGCACGGGCCTTTGGGAGGAGACCCAGTACTTC.